Listed below are T cell receptor beta chains from one sample, sequenced in a study of shared clonotypes between healthy human individuals. Measured with immunoSEQ multiplex PCR; TCRdb has only the in-frame clones, and not every one. The data hold 490,000 or so clones, with less than 80% observed a single time. The specimen was PBMCs. The receptors originated from a middle-aged woman in good health. Some clones in this sample may be carry-over from other donors' samples. The CDR3 runs from the conserved cysteine through the conserved F or W. Each record gives: CDR3 protein, CDR3 DNA, clone size, J gene, D gene, V gene. The D gene is left open where the match is weak. Clone size is shown for a subset of rows, as once, few, many or a class of expanded clone.

CDR3aa: CASSDPGAPYNEQFF; CDR3nt: TGCGCCAGCAGTGACCCGGGGGCCCCCTACAATGAGCAGTTCTTC; abundance: .; j_gene: TRBJ2-1; d_gene: .; v_gene: TRBV10-1
CDR3aa: CASSEEEDTQYF; CDR3nt: TGTGCCAGCAGTGAAGAGGAGGATACGCAGTATTTT; abundance: .; j_gene: TRBJ2-3; d_gene: .; v_gene: TRBV2
CDR3aa: CASSPAMDTQYF; CDR3nt: TGTGCCAGCAGCCCGGCAATGGATACGCAGTATTTT; abundance: .; j_gene: TRBJ2-3; d_gene: .; v_gene: TRBV5-4
CDR3aa: CASSVAWGQGNYGYTF; CDR3nt: TGTGCCAGCAGCGTAGCTTGGGGACAGGGTAACTATGGCTACACCTTC; abundance: .; j_gene: TRBJ1-2; d_gene: TRBD1; v_gene: TRBV9
CDR3aa: CASSISPGTGASSGANVLTF; CDR3nt: TGTGCCAGTAGTATCTCCCCCGGGACAGGGGCTTCCTCTGGGGCCAACGTCCTGACTTTC; abundance: once; j_gene: TRBJ2-6; d_gene: TRBD1; v_gene: TRBV19
CDR3aa: CASQGGNSYNEQFF; CDR3nt: TGCGCCTCCCAGGGTGGGAACTCCTACAATGAGCAGTTCTTC; abundance: .; j_gene: TRBJ2-1; d_gene: .; v_gene: TRBV5-1
CDR3aa: CASSNLAGSYNEQFF; CDR3nt: TGTGCCAGCAGCAATCTAGCGGGTTCGTACAATGAGCAGTTCTTC; abundance: .; j_gene: TRBJ2-1; d_gene: TRBD2; v_gene: TRBV11-3
CDR3aa: CAISETQNTEAFF; CDR3nt: TGTGCCATCAGTGAAACCCAGAACACTGAAGCTTTCTTT; abundance: once; j_gene: TRBJ1-1; d_gene: .; v_gene: TRBV10-3
CDR3aa: CASSPGDGVLGELFF; CDR3nt: TGTGCCAGCAGCCCCGGGGACGGCGTATTGGGGGAGCTGTTTTTT; abundance: .; j_gene: TRBJ2-2; d_gene: .; v_gene: TRBV5-5
CDR3aa: CASSLEGSTYEQYF; CDR3nt: TGTGCCAGCAGTTTAGAGGGCAGCACCTACGAGCAGTACTTC; abundance: .; j_gene: TRBJ2-7; d_gene: .; v_gene: TRBV28
CDR3aa: CASSIWRPYEQFF; CDR3nt: TGTGCCAGCAGCATTTGGCGCCCCTATGAGCAGTTCTTC; abundance: once; j_gene: TRBJ2-1; d_gene: .; v_gene: TRBV7-2
CDR3aa: CASSSPDPTVNEQFF; CDR3nt: TGTGCCAGCAGTTCGCCCGATCCGACAGTCAATGAGCAGTTCTTC; abundance: .; j_gene: TRBJ2-1; d_gene: .; v_gene: TRBV28
CDR3aa: CASSLDAGVYGYTF; CDR3nt: TGTGCCAGCAGCTTGGACGCGGGGGTCTATGGCTACACCTTC; abundance: once; j_gene: TRBJ1-2; d_gene: .; v_gene: TRBV5-4
CDR3aa: CASSPTTHTGELFF; CDR3nt: TGTGCCAGCTCACCGACTACCCACACCGGGGAGCTGTTTTTT; abundance: .; j_gene: TRBJ2-2; d_gene: .; v_gene: TRBV18
CDR3aa: CASSIAVSNEQYF; CDR3nt: TGTGCCAGTAGTATAGCAGTGAGCAACGAGCAGTACTTC; abundance: .; j_gene: TRBJ2-7; d_gene: .; v_gene: TRBV19
CDR3aa: CASSKQGWEGQYF; CDR3nt: TGTGCCAGTAGTAAACAGGGGTGGGAGGGCCAGTACTTC; abundance: .; j_gene: TRBJ2-5; d_gene: .; v_gene: TRBV19
CDR3aa: CASSQAGATISYNEQFF; CDR3nt: TGTGCCAGCAGCCAAGCAGGGGCCACAATCTCCTACAATGAGCAGTTCTTC; abundance: once; j_gene: TRBJ2-1; d_gene: .; v_gene: TRBV14
CDR3aa: CASSSTGAGANVLTF; CDR3nt: TGTGCCAGCAGCTCGACAGGGGCTGGGGCCAACGTCCTGACTTTC; abundance: .; j_gene: TRBJ2-6; d_gene: TRBD1; v_gene: TRBV7-9
CDR3aa: CASSLCRLAADTQYF; CDR3nt: TGCGCCAGCAGTCTTTGCCGACTAGCTGCAGATACGCAGTATTTT; abundance: .; j_gene: TRBJ2-3; d_gene: TRBD2; v_gene: TRBV23-1
CDR3aa: CASSKGTSGNTIYF; CDR3nt: TGTGCCAGTTCCAAAGGGACCTCTGGAAACACCATATATTTT; abundance: .; j_gene: TRBJ1-3; d_gene: .; v_gene: TRBV19
CDR3aa: CASSPAPLPQYF; CDR3nt: TGTGCCAGCAGCCCCGCCCCTCTTCCCCAGTACTTC; abundance: once; j_gene: TRBJ2-5; d_gene: .; v_gene: TRBV7-6
CDR3aa: CASSLAVASSYNEQFF; CDR3nt: TGTGCCAGCAGCTTGGCAGTGGCCAGCTCCTACAATGAGCAGTTCTTC; abundance: .; j_gene: TRBJ2-1; d_gene: .; v_gene: TRBV5-5
CDR3aa: CSASQFTEQYF; CDR3nt: TGCAGTGCTTCACAATTTACCGAGCAGTACTTC; abundance: .; j_gene: TRBJ2-7; d_gene: .; v_gene: TRBV20-1
CDR3aa: CASSSNTNTGELFF; CDR3nt: TGCGCCAGCAGCTCAAACACGAACACCGGGGAGCTGTTTTTT; abundance: .; j_gene: TRBJ2-2; d_gene: .; v_gene: TRBV5-1
CDR3aa: CSASRTDGQFF; CDR3nt: TGCAGTGCTAGCCGGACCGACGGGCAGTTCTTC; abundance: .; j_gene: TRBJ2-1; d_gene: .; v_gene: TRBV20-1
CDR3aa: CASRYLIRSSYNEQFF; CDR3nt: TGTGCCAGCAGATACCTAATTAGGAGCTCCTACAATGAGCAGTTCTTC; abundance: .; j_gene: TRBJ2-1; d_gene: .; v_gene: TRBV6-5
CDR3aa: CASSSQGVQPQHF; CDR3nt: TGTGCCAGCAGCTCACAGGGTGTCCAGCCCCAGCATTTT; abundance: .; j_gene: TRBJ1-5; d_gene: .; v_gene: TRBV7-2
CDR3aa: CASRANGGGSTDTQYF; CDR3nt: TGTGCCAGTAGGGCGAATGGCGGGGGTAGCACAGATACGCAGTATTTT; abundance: .; j_gene: TRBJ2-3; d_gene: TRBD2; v_gene: TRBV19
CDR3aa: CASSADGSRGYTF; CDR3nt: TGTGCCAGCAGTGCGGACGGTTCCCGGGGCTACACCTTC; abundance: .; j_gene: TRBJ1-2; d_gene: .; v_gene: TRBV6-1
CDR3aa: CASSSWTSGTADTQYF; CDR3nt: TGCGCCAGCAGCTCCTGGACTAGCGGGACTGCAGATACGCAGTATTTT; abundance: .; j_gene: TRBJ2-3; d_gene: TRBD2; v_gene: TRBV5-1
CDR3aa: CASSLVWGQNTEAFF; CDR3nt: TGCGCCAGCAGCTTGGTTTGGGGGCAGAACACTGAAGCTTTCTTT; abundance: .; j_gene: TRBJ1-1; d_gene: .; v_gene: TRBV5-1
CDR3aa: CAIRPGGAADTQYF; CDR3nt: TGTGCCATCAGACCCGGGGGGGCGGCAGATACGCAGTATTTT; abundance: .; j_gene: TRBJ2-3; d_gene: TRBD2; v_gene: TRBV10-3
CDR3aa: CASSPEAQGAGYGYTF; CDR3nt: TGTGCCAGCAGCCCAGAGGCCCAGGGGGCTGGCTATGGCTACACCTTC; abundance: .; j_gene: TRBJ1-2; d_gene: TRBD1; v_gene: TRBV7-2
CDR3aa: CASSQDSTGDPYEQYF; CDR3nt: TGCGCCAGCAGCCAAGATAGTACGGGGGACCCCTACGAGCAGTACTTC; abundance: .; j_gene: TRBJ2-7; d_gene: .; v_gene: TRBV4-3
CDR3aa: CASSYFRAQYEQYF; CDR3nt: TGTGCCAGCAGCTACTTCCGGGCCCAATACGAGCAGTACTTC; abundance: .; j_gene: TRBJ2-7; d_gene: .; v_gene: TRBV5-4
CDR3aa: CAISAGREPEAFF; CDR3nt: TGTGCCATCAGTGCGGGCAGGGAGCCGGAAGCTTTCTTT; abundance: .; j_gene: TRBJ1-1; d_gene: .; v_gene: TRBV10-3
CDR3aa: CASSPTPSTDTQYF; CDR3nt: TGTGCCAGCTCACCAACCCCGAGCACAGATACGCAGTATTTT; abundance: .; j_gene: TRBJ2-3; d_gene: .; v_gene: TRBV18
CDR3aa: CAISERTSPYEQYF; CDR3nt: TGTGCCATCAGTGAGCGGACTAGTCCCTACGAGCAGTACTTC; abundance: .; j_gene: TRBJ2-7; d_gene: TRBD2; v_gene: TRBV10-3
CDR3aa: CASSELAGGAHEQYF; CDR3nt: TGCGCCAGCAGTGAGCTGGCGGGAGGCGCCCACGAGCAGTACTTC; abundance: .; j_gene: TRBJ2-7; d_gene: TRBD2; v_gene: TRBV10-2
CDR3aa: CASRSGRAMDTQYF; CDR3nt: TGTGCCAGTAGAAGCGGGAGGGCCATGGATACGCAGTATTTT; abundance: .; j_gene: TRBJ2-3; d_gene: TRBD2; v_gene: TRBV5-4
CDR3aa: CASSFGPGDEQFF; CDR3nt: TGTGCCAGCAGCTTTGGCCCCGGGGATGAGCAGTTCTTC; abundance: .; j_gene: TRBJ2-1; d_gene: .; v_gene: TRBV7-2
CDR3aa: CASRAGLAGDTQYF; CDR3nt: TGTGCCAGCAGAGCAGGACTAGCAGGGGATACGCAGTATTTT; abundance: .; j_gene: TRBJ2-3; d_gene: TRBD2; v_gene: TRBV2
CDR3aa: CASRRGTHEQYF; CDR3nt: TGCGCCAGTCGTAGGGGGACCCACGAGCAGTACTTC; abundance: .; j_gene: TRBJ2-7; d_gene: .; v_gene: TRBV5-1
CDR3aa: CASSSRDPATNEKLFF; CDR3nt: TGTGCCAGCAGCTCTCGGGACCCTGCAACTAATGAAAAACTGTTTTTT; abundance: .; j_gene: TRBJ1-4; d_gene: .; v_gene: TRBV7-9
CDR3aa: CASSYTREGYEQYF; CDR3nt: TGTGCCAGCAGTTACACGCGGGAGGGCTACGAGCAGTACTTC; abundance: .; j_gene: TRBJ2-7; d_gene: TRBD2; v_gene: TRBV6-5
CDR3aa: CASRGRYTEAFF; CDR3nt: TGTGCCAGCAGGGGAAGATACACTGAAGCTTTCTTT; abundance: .; j_gene: TRBJ1-1; d_gene: .; v_gene: TRBV28
CDR3aa: CASSRLQETQYF; CDR3nt: TGTGCCAGCAGCCGCCTCCAAGAGACCCAGTACTTC; abundance: .; j_gene: TRBJ2-5; d_gene: .; v_gene: TRBV7-9
CDR3aa: CASSQETGGGAYEQYF; CDR3nt: TGCGCCAGCAGCCAAGAGACAGGCGGCGGGGCCTACGAGCAGTACTTC; abundance: .; j_gene: TRBJ2-7; d_gene: .; v_gene: TRBV4-1
CDR3aa: CASSLGGSTQETQYF; CDR3nt: TGTGCCAGCAGCCTGGGGGGGAGTACGCAAGAGACCCAGTACTTC; abundance: .; j_gene: TRBJ2-5; d_gene: TRBD2; v_gene: TRBV7-8
CDR3aa: CASKASANTEAFF; CDR3nt: TGTGCCAGTAAGGCATCTGCCAACACTGAAGCTTTCTTT; abundance: .; j_gene: TRBJ1-1; d_gene: .; v_gene: TRBV19
CDR3aa: CASGPTGSETQYF; CDR3nt: TGTGCCAGTGGCCCGACAGGGAGTGAGACCCAGTACTTC; abundance: .; j_gene: TRBJ2-5; d_gene: TRBD1; v_gene: TRBV19
CDR3aa: CASSRGLAGAQETQYF; CDR3nt: TGTGCCAGCAGTCGTGGACTAGCGGGCGCCCAAGAGACCCAGTACTTC; abundance: .; j_gene: TRBJ2-5; d_gene: TRBD2; v_gene: TRBV6-6